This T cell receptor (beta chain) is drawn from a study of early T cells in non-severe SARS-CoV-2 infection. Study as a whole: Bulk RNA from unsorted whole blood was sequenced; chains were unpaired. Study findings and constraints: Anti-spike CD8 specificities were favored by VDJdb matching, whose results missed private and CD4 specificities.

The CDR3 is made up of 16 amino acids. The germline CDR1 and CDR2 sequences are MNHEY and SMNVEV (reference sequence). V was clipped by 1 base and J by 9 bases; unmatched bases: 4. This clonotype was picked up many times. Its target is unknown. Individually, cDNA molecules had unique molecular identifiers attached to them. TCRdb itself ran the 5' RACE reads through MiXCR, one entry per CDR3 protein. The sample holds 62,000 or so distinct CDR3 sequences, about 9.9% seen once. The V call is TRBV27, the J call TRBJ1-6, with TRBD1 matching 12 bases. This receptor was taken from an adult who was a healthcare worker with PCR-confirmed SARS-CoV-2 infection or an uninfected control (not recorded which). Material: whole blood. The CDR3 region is CASSLWDRGHGSPLHF. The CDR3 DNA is TGTGCCAGCAGTTTATGGGACAGGGGGCATGGTTCACCCCTCCACTTT.